What follows describes a single TCR beta chain. Its target is not known. The entry originates in a study of OX40 agonist ivuxolimab in advanced cancers. Study information: The dose of intravenous ivuxolimab that patients received every 2 weeks ranged from 0.01 to 10 mg/kg. It was permissible to have had prior anti-PD-1, anti-PD-L1 or anti-CTLA-4 therapy, and around 40% had some.

Measured with immunoSEQ multiplex PCR; TCRdb has only the in-frame clones, and not every one. The table has 65,000 or so clones, around 84% seen once. Findings and caveats of the study: Those patients achieving a partial response at 0.1-3.0 mg/kg showed among the lowest clonal expansion.

V shed 2 bases and J shed 1 base, with 5 bases lying between them. From germline, CDR1 is SGHTA and CDR2 FQGTGA. This CDR3 has 14 residues. Patients were excluded for autoimmune disease history or systemic immunosuppression. Sequenced here: CD4+ or CD8+ T cells sorted from blood, sampled in a trial of the OX40 agonist ivuxolimab. The sequence derives from an adult with an advanced solid tumor such as melanoma, head and neck, liver or kidney cancer. The rearrangement links TRBV7-3 to TRBJ2-2; D may correspond to TRBD1 or TRBD2 (5 bases each). The CDR3 region has the DNA TGTGCCAGCAGCTTAGGGGGGAACACCGGGGAGCTGTTTTTT. Its translation is CASSLGGNTGELFF.